This T cell receptor (beta chain) was obtained from a study of blood T cell repertoires in COVID-19 (dated by TCRdb to 2018 to 2020). For context, the study as a whole: Collaborator samples came from the United States, Italy and Spain and covered acute and convalescent phases of COVID-19. Deeply sampled blood TCRbeta repertoires from subjects exposed to, actively infected with, or recovered from COVID-19 were included in the dataset. The repertoires were made available in a free public database intended to serve as a resource for research on the immune response to SARS-CoV-2. Where available, HLA class I and class II types were taken from metadata supplied by the sample provider and were not determined by assay-based typing. Nearly every sample came with metadata listing a de-identified subject ID, COVID-19 status, age in years and sex. The material from the prospective study consisted of cDNA or gDNA derived from T cells, B-cell-depleted T cells, or PBMCs. The samples were drawn from the first 160 participants of the ongoing ImmuneRACE study and from 1,254 subjects provided by 6 global collaborators. The paper's findings and limits, for the study overall: Clinical and demographic metadata were provided uncurated, with the amount varying by source and participant.

Trimming costs V 2 bases and J 7 bases, and their ends lie 11 bases apart. There are 13 amino acids in the CDR3, from cysteine to phenylalanine inclusive. This entry keeps only the CDR3 DNA: 39 bases, framed from base 1. CDR1 and CDR2, per the germline V gene (reference sequence), are MNHEY and SMNVEV. This clone was observed a handful of times. Its antigen remains unidentified. The sample holds no much larger clone one base away, and base qualities are not on file. TCRbeta CDR3 regions were amplified from genomic DNA by means of the immunoSEQ Assay, a bias-controlled multiplex PCR. As for the original processing: The number of nucleated cells in each sample was estimated from the amplification of reference gene primers within the assay. To quantify the absolute abundance of each unique TCRbeta CDR3 rearrangement, sequence reads were collapsed and filtered. For each sample, productive Simpson clonality was calculated by taking the square root of Simpson's diversity index across productive rearrangements. Imported from immuneACCESS, the table was reduced by TCRdb to in-frame sequences with V and J called. These copies leave out some clones; in studies compared against another copy, an unresolved V gene accounts for under half, and the cause of the remainder is not known. V, J and clone size were drawn from that table, and D and trimming were deduced from the DNA. In all, the sample holds about 140,000 clones, and about 76% of those were seen once. In total, the top ten clones hold over 10% of the sample.

The collaborating institutions used their own protocols to collect whole blood in K2EDTA tubes. For TCRbeta analysis, collaborators shipped samples as frozen whole blood, isolated PBMCs, or DNA extracted from either of those sample types. The sequenced sample consisted of peripheral blood. This TCR was recovered from a man at least 80 years old with acute or convalescent COVID-19. The V and J genes are TRBV27 and TRBJ2-5; the best D guess is TRBD1, with 5 bases matching. The CDR3 region: CASSLTVGATQYF. The DNA is TGTGCCAGCAGTTTAACGGTAGGGGCGACCCAGTACTTC.